Listed here are 17 T cell receptor beta chains from one sample, sequenced in a study of blood T cells in healthy people across ages. With a J-beta primer mix and a sample-barcoded 5' primer, a second PCR ran 7 to 11 cycles. TCRdb reanalysed the 5' RACE reads using MiXCR and keeps one entry per CDR3 protein. The table includes roughly 730,000 distinct CDR3 sequences, 56% detected once. Sequences were obtained from blood. The source is a man aged 35-49 years in good health.

The chain uses TRBV20-1 and TRBJ2-3; TRBD1 is a possible D gene (6 bases). This CDR3 contains 16 residues. Trimming left V 4 bases short and J 0 bases short, with 17 bases between. Germline V gene sequence: CDR1 DFQATT, CDR2 SNEGSKA (reference sequence). The CDR3 loop reads CSATWTVKDSTDTQYF. CDR3 sequence (DNA): TGCAGTGCTACATGGACAGTTAAGGATAGCACAGATACGCAGTATTTT.

The rearrangement links TRBV28 to TRBJ2-3, with 7 positions matching TRBD2. Trimming removed 6 bases from V and 0 bases from J; junction bases left unmatched: 3. The germline V gene has CDR1 MDHEN and CDR2 SYDVKM. The CDR3 has 14 amino acids. The CDR3 sequence: CASRNSGSTDTQYF. In nucleotides, the CDR3 is TGTGCCAGCAGGAATAGCGGGAGCACAGATACGCAGTATTTT.

The chain recombines TRBV27 with TRBJ1-1, with a possible D match to TRBD1 (6 bases). Germline V gives CDR1 MNHEY, CDR2 SMNVEV (reference sequence). V was shortened by 5 bases and J by 9 bases, with 28 bases between the two germline ends. This CDR3 contains 17 residues. For the CDR3, the DNA is TGTGCCAGCAGTAGAAACACAGCGACAGGTTTAGGCCCGCAAGCTTTCTTT. Protein sequence: CASSRNTATGLGPQAFF.

The V and J genes are TRBV3-1 and TRBJ2-2, with D possibly matching TRBD2 (6 bases). This CDR3 is 16 amino acids long. Germline CDR1 reads LGHDT; CDR2 reads YNNKEL (reference sequence). Trimming took off 5 bases at V and 5 bases at J, with 18 bases between the two ends. CDR3 DNA sequence: TGTGCCAGCAGCTACTGGCGGGGAGGAGGAACCGGGGAGCTGTTTTTT. Amino acids: CASSYWRGGGTGELFF.

This clonotype was counted only a few times. The chain links TRBV2 to TRBJ1-1; D is possibly TRBD1 (5 bases). V dropped 7 bases and J dropped 3 bases, with 12 bases sitting between them. The CDR3 totals 13 residues. Germline V gives CDR1 SNHLY, CDR2 FYNNEI. The CDR3 reads CASMRVRDTEAFF. The CDR3 nucleotides are TGTGCCAGCATGAGGGTCAGGGACACTGAAGCTTTCTTT. Full variable domain (rest looked up from reference TRBV2 and TRBJ1-1): EPEVTQTPSHQVTQMGQEVILRCVPISNHLYFYWYRQILGQKVEFLVSFYNNEISEKSEIFDDQFSVERPDGSNFTLKIRSTKLEDSAMYFCASMRVRDTEAFFGQGTRLTVV.

The chain carries TRBV7-9 and TRBJ2-7; D is unclear. The ends were cut back, 5 bases at V and 7 bases at J, with 9 bases in the middle. This CDR3 comprises 11 residues. CDR1 is SEHNR, CDR2 FQNEAQ, per germline (reference sequence). In nucleotides, the CDR3 is TGTGCCAGCAGCGCGAAGGGAGAGCAGTACTTC. Translating gives CASSAKGEQYF.

J is TRBJ2-6 and V is TRBV5-5; unclear D gene. Trimming took 2 bases from V and 0 from J, leaving 9 bases between them. In germline, CDR1 is SGHKS, CDR2 YYEKEE (reference sequence). This CDR3 has 16 amino acids. For the CDR3, the DNA is TGTGCCAGCAGCTTTAGAAGTGACTCTGGGGCCAACGTCCTGACTTTC. Translating gives CASSFRSDSGANVLTF.

The V gene is TRBV20-1, the J gene TRBJ2-7; either TRBD1 or TRBD2 may supply D (5 bases each). With 0 bases removed from V and 1 base from J, the gap between germline ends came to 13 bases. In germline, CDR1 is DFQATT, CDR2 SNEGSKA (reference sequence). The CDR3 spans 15 residues. CDR3 DNA sequence: TGCAGTGCTAGAGATCCAGGGACGGGATCCTACGAGCAGTACTTC. This gives the protein CSARDPGTGSYEQYF.

The chain carries TRBV12-3 or TRBV12-4 and TRBJ2-7; D is uncertain. V lost 0 bases and J 7 bases, leaving 10 bases between the germline ends. The CDR3 totals 13 residues. CDR3 residues: CASSLAWVREQYF. The CDR3 nucleotides are TGTGCCAGCAGTTTAGCCTGGGTGAGGGAGCAGTACTTC.

This clonotype was found many times. The chain links TRBV6-1 to TRBJ2-6; D is uncertain. V was clipped by 5 bases and J by 4 bases, with 3 bases between them. CDR1 and CDR2 (germline): MNHNS, SASEGT. This CDR3 comprises 12 residues. Written as DNA, the CDR3 is TGTGCCAGCAGTCTGGGGGCCAACGTCCTGACTTTC. This codes for CASSLGANVLTF.

A few counts support this clonotype. The CDR3 protein is CASRAGTGDPQETQYF. The DNA for the CDR3 is TGTGCCAGCAGAGCCGGGACAGGGGACCCACAAGAGACCCAGTACTTC. This sequence joins TRBV7-9 and TRBJ2-5; 10 bases agree with TRBD1. CDR1 SEHNR and CDR2 FQNEAQ come from the germline V gene (reference sequence). Trimming took 6 bases from V and 2 from J; bases not matched to a gene: 9. The CDR3 length is 16 residues. Full variable domain (outside the CDR3, taken from reference TRBV7-9 and TRBJ2-5): DTGVSQNPRHKITKRGQNVTFRCDPISEHNRLYWYRQTLGQGPEFLTYFQNEAQLEKSRLLSDRFSAERPKGSFSTLEIQRTEQGDSAMYLCASRAGTGDPQETQYFGPGTRLLVL.

The rearrangement uses TRBV7-3 and TRBJ1-1, with 8 bases aligning to TRBD1. Germline V gene data show CDR1 as SGHTA and CDR2 as FQGTGA. Germline trimming cut 6 bases from V and 1 base from J; bases unmatched to any gene: 4. The CDR3 spans 14 residues. The CDR3 bases are TGTGCCAGCAGGCGGGGACAGGCGAACACTGAAGCTTTCTTT. Its translation is CASRRGQANTEAFF. The variable domain in full, with the rest retrieved from reference TRBV7-3 and TRBJ1-1, is GAGVSQTPSNKVTEKGKYVELRCDPISGHTALYWYRQSLGQGPEFLIYFQGTGAADDSGLPNDRFFAVRPEGSVSTLKIQRTERGDSAVYLCASRRGQANTEAFFGQGTRLTVV.

The V gene is TRBV6-5, the J gene TRBJ2-7, with 9 bases that match TRBD1. The J call may be incorrect, as the DNA end agrees better with TRBJ2-5. The CDR3 runs 15 residues. Germline loops: CDR1 MNHEY, CDR2 SVGAGI. CDR3 DNA: TGTGCCAGCAGTTCAAACAGGGGGCCGAAAGAGACCCAGTACTTC. Its translation: CASSSNRGPKETQYF.

The chain employs TRBV15 and TRBJ2-5; D is ambiguous. This CDR3 region has 13 residues. V was pared by 5 bases and J by 0 bases, with 7 bases between. CDR1 is LNHNV, CDR2 YYDKDF, per germline (reference sequence). The CDR3 loop is CATSLSDQETQYF. In nucleotides, the CDR3 is TGTGCCACCAGCCTGTCAGACCAAGAGACCCAGTACTTC. Complete variable domain (other parts from reference TRBV15 and TRBJ2-5): DAMVIQNPRYQVTQFGKPVTLSCSQTLNHNVMYWYQQKSSQAPKLLFHYYDKDFNNEADTPDNFQSRRPNTSFCFLDIRSPGLGDTAMYLCATSLSDQETQYFGPGTRLLVL.

This clonotype has just a few counts. The chain carries TRBV7-9 and TRBJ1-4, with unresolved D. Trimming took off 5 bases at V and 2 bases at J, with 12 bases between the two ends. The CDR3 loop spans 15 amino acids. Germline CDR1 reads SEHNR; CDR2 reads FQNEAQ (reference sequence). CDR3 residues: CASSLQRGTNEKLFF. As DNA, the CDR3 is TGTGCCAGCAGCCTCCAACGAGGGACTAATGAAAAACTGTTTTTT.

The chain uses TRBV11-2 and TRBJ1-2; no firm D call. This CDR3 is 17 amino acids long. The V gene's germline CDR1 is SGHAT and CDR2 FQNNGV. Trimming shortened V by 0 bases and J by 0 bases, and 14 bases separated the two germline ends. The CDR3 region has the DNA TGTGCCAGCAGCTTAGATATTAGGAGCGTCGCTAACTATGGCTACACCTTC. This gives the protein CASSLDIRSVANYGYTF.

The chain is built from TRBV9 and TRBJ2-3, with D perhaps matching TRBD2 (6 bases). The CDR3 totals 14 residues. Germline CDR1 reads SGDLS; CDR2 reads YYNGEE. Trimming took 4 bases from V and 6 from J, leaving 15 bases between them. The CDR3 DNA reads as TGTGCCAGCAGCCTCCGCGGGGTGATGGATACGCAGTATTTT. Its translation: CASSLRGVMDTQYF.